Reported below is one TCR beta chain. The CDR3 runs to 18 residues. V was shortened by 2 bases and J by 2 bases, with 17 bases between the two germline ends. Looked up from germline, CDR1 is SGHDT and CDR2 is YYEEEE. This sample was included in a study of shared clonotypes between healthy human individuals. Adult Caucasians living in Nashville, Tennessee made up all of the donors. At a deep level, the assay was run. Sorted-subset replicate PCR reactions were performed with around 210 ng DNA, corresponding to tens of thousands of T cell genomes. In the authors' workflow: Junction-only sequences without quality scores were provided by ImmunoSEQ, so filtering was different. Data came from immunoSEQ multiplex PCR; TCRdb stores just in-frame clones and leaves some out. V and J calls and clone size are copied from that table; D and trimming were computed from the DNA. Of a few million clones listed, over 90% are singletons.

The source is a man between 18 and 35 years old in good health. Some clones in this sample may be carry-over from other donors' samples. The sequencing sample was made of naive CD4+ T cells from PBMCs. Subset of the sample: CD45RA+ positively selected. V is TRBV5-6 and J is TRBJ2-6; D gene uncertain. CDR3 sequence: CASSFRPPSVPGANVLTF. CDR3 nucleotide sequence: TGTGCCAGCAGCTTTAGGCCCCCCTCGGTCCCTGGGGCCAACGTCCTGACTTTC.